The rows below give T cell receptor beta chains drawn from one sample of a study of tumor-infiltrating lymphocytes in primary liver carcinoma. TCRdb independently ran MiXCR on the multiplex PCR reads; one entry per CDR3 protein. The data contain approximately 340,000 distinct CDR3 sequences, less than 70% of them singletons. The sequenced material came from peripheral blood. The receptors derive from a middle-aged man with primary liver carcinoma and hepatitis B virus infection. Both conserved end residues are part of each CDR3. Fields, in order: J gene, V gene, clone size, D gene, CDR3 protein, CDR3 DNA. D genes are given only for firm matches. A row's size may be missing; if present it is once, few, many or a size class.

j_gene: TRBJ2-2; v_gene: TRBV4-1; abundance: many; d_gene: TRBD1; CDR3aa: CASSPRQGAQSGELFF; CDR3nt: TGCGCCAGCAGCCCCCGACAGGGGGCGCAATCCGGGGAGCTGTTTTTT
j_gene: TRBJ1-2; v_gene: TRBV11-2; abundance: NA; d_gene: TRBD1; CDR3aa: CASTFHTGEGYTF; CDR3nt: TGTGCCAGCACCTTTCATACAGGGGAGGGCTACACCTTC
j_gene: TRBJ2-3; v_gene: TRBV6-5; abundance: NA; d_gene: TRBD2; CDR3aa: CASSLTSIDTQYF; CDR3nt: TGTGCCAGCAGTCTGACTAGCATAGATACGCAGTATTTT
j_gene: TRBJ2-3; v_gene: TRBV14; abundance: NA; d_gene: NA; CDR3aa: CASSQDAGGTGDTQYF; CDR3nt: TGTGCCAGCAGCCAAGATGCTGGGGGGACGGGCGATACGCAGTATTTT
j_gene: TRBJ1-2; v_gene: TRBV5-6; abundance: once; d_gene: TRBD1; CDR3aa: CASSSRGTGINYGYTF; CDR3nt: TGTGCCAGCAGCTCGCGTGGGACAGGGATTAACTATGGCTACACCTTC
j_gene: TRBJ2-1; v_gene: TRBV18; abundance: NA; d_gene: NA; CDR3aa: CVSSTAVTYNEQFF; CDR3nt: TGTGTCAGCTCAACAGCGGTAACCTACAATGAGCAGTTCTTC
j_gene: TRBJ2-5; v_gene: TRBV6-5; abundance: many; d_gene: NA; CDR3aa: CASSYGVGETQYF; CDR3nt: TGTGCCAGCAGTTATGGGGTCGGGGAGACCCAGTACTTC
j_gene: TRBJ1-5; v_gene: TRBV28; abundance: NA; d_gene: TRBD1; CDR3aa: CASSSQTGGTNQPQHF; CDR3nt: TGTGCCAGCAGTTCACAAACAGGGGGTACCAATCAGCCCCAGCATTTT
j_gene: TRBJ1-1; v_gene: TRBV11-2; abundance: many; d_gene: NA; CDR3aa: CASSLDGVSTEAFF; CDR3nt: TGTGCCAGCAGCTTAGATGGGGTTTCCACTGAAGCTTTCTTT
j_gene: TRBJ2-7; v_gene: TRBV11-2; abundance: NA; d_gene: TRBD2; CDR3aa: CTSSPPGLGEGNEQYF; CDR3nt: TGTACCAGCAGCCCACCGGGACTAGGGGAGGGAAACGAGCAGTACTTC
j_gene: TRBJ1-2; v_gene: TRBV12-3/TRBV12-4; abundance: many; d_gene: NA; CDR3aa: CASSSSHLASGYTF; CDR3nt: TGTGCCAGCAGTTCGTCCCACCTGGCGTCTGGCTACACCTTC
j_gene: TRBJ1-1; v_gene: TRBV11-2; abundance: NA; d_gene: TRBD1; CDR3aa: CASSPTGVITEAFF; CDR3nt: TGCGCCAGCAGCCCTACAGGGGTGATCACTGAAGCCTTCTTT
j_gene: TRBJ2-1; v_gene: TRBV29-1; abundance: NA; d_gene: TRBD1; CDR3aa: CSVERGQVYNEQFF; CDR3nt: TGCAGTGTTGAAAGGGGACAGGTCTACAATGAGCAGTTCTTC
j_gene: TRBJ2-2; v_gene: TRBV29-1; abundance: many; d_gene: TRBD1; CDR3aa: CSAQKTGVGELFF; CDR3nt: TGCAGCGCGCAAAAGACAGGGGTCGGGGAGCTGTTTTTT
j_gene: TRBJ2-3; v_gene: TRBV12-3/TRBV12-4; abundance: many; d_gene: TRBD2; CDR3aa: CASSLPLAGVPDTQYF; CDR3nt: TGTGCCAGCAGTTTACCACTAGCGGGAGTGCCCGATACGCAGTATTTT
j_gene: TRBJ2-7; v_gene: TRBV4-3; abundance: NA; d_gene: TRBD1; CDR3aa: CASSQEAPPQGAVYEQYF; CDR3nt: TGCGCCAGCAGCCAAGAGGCTCCGCCGCAGGGGGCGGTGTACGAGCAGTACTTC
j_gene: TRBJ2-1; v_gene: TRBV28; abundance: NA; d_gene: NA; CDR3aa: CASIRDSYNEQFF; CDR3nt: TGTGCCAGCATCCGGGACTCCTACAATGAGCAGTTCTTC
j_gene: TRBJ2-7; v_gene: TRBV5-5; abundance: NA; d_gene: NA; CDR3aa: CASSFEGDYEQYF; CDR3nt: TGTGCCAGCAGCTTTGAGGGCGACTACGAGCAGTACTTC
j_gene: TRBJ2-1; v_gene: TRBV4-2; abundance: NA; d_gene: NA; CDR3aa: CASNSSGYSGNNEQFF; CDR3nt: TGTGCCAGCAACTCAAGTGGCTATTCAGGGAACAATGAGCAGTTCTTC
j_gene: TRBJ2-7; v_gene: TRBV11-2; abundance: NA; d_gene: NA; CDR3aa: CANSLGLEPYYEQYF; CDR3nt: TGTGCCAACAGCTTAGGACTTGAGCCCTACTACGAGCAGTACTTC
j_gene: TRBJ2-1; v_gene: TRBV5-6; abundance: NA; d_gene: TRBD1; CDR3aa: CASSPNYRGDWFNEQFF; CDR3nt: TGTGCCAGCAGCCCGAACTACAGGGGAGATTGGTTCAATGAGCAGTTCTTC
j_gene: TRBJ2-2; v_gene: TRBV6-1; abundance: NA; d_gene: NA; CDR3aa: CTSSEGSGNTGELFF; CDR3nt: TGTACCAGCAGTGAAGGGTCGGGAAACACCGGGGAGCTGTTTTTT
j_gene: TRBJ2-5; v_gene: TRBV28; abundance: few; d_gene: NA; CDR3aa: CASSLNTGRETQYF; CDR3nt: TGTGCCAGCAGTTTAAACACAGGGAGAGAGACCCAGTACTTC
j_gene: TRBJ2-5; v_gene: TRBV6-2/TRBV6-3; abundance: many; d_gene: TRBD1; CDR3aa: CASSQGQGKTQYF; CDR3nt: TGTGCCAGCAGCCAGGGACAGGGGAAGACCCAGTACTTC
j_gene: TRBJ2-7; v_gene: TRBV7-9; abundance: once; d_gene: TRBD1; CDR3aa: CAISGGQGPYEQYF; CDR3nt: TGTGCCATCAGCGGGGGACAGGGGCCCTACGAGCAGTACTTC
j_gene: TRBJ1-5; v_gene: TRBV4-1; abundance: many; d_gene: NA; CDR3aa: CASSQLDSNQPQHF; CDR3nt: TGCGCCAGCAGCCAACTGGATAGCAATCAGCCCCAGCATTTT
j_gene: TRBJ2-1; v_gene: TRBV11-2; abundance: NA; d_gene: NA; CDR3aa: CVCSLERGSNEQFF; CDR3nt: TGTGTCTGCAGCTTAGAACGGGGGTCCAATGAGCAGTTCTTC
j_gene: TRBJ2-7; v_gene: TRBV6-1; abundance: NA; d_gene: TRBD1; CDR3aa: CASRRGQGASYEQYF; CDR3nt: TGTGCCAGCAGGCGCGGACAGGGGGCATCCTACGAGCAGTATTTC
j_gene: TRBJ2-7; v_gene: TRBV11-2; abundance: NA; d_gene: TRBD1; CDR3aa: CASSLVGQGYSEQYF; CDR3nt: TGTGCCAGCAGCTTAGTGGGACAGGGGTATTCCGAGCAGTACTTC
j_gene: TRBJ2-3; v_gene: TRBV11-2; abundance: NA; d_gene: NA; CDR3aa: CASRPGLGRGSTDTHYF; CDR3nt: TGTGCCAGCAGACCAGGGCTGGGTCGCGGAAGCACAGATACGCACTATTTT
j_gene: TRBJ2-1; v_gene: TRBV11-1; abundance: NA; d_gene: NA; CDR3aa: CASSFLSGEKFF; CDR3nt: TGTGCCAGCAGCTTCCTGAGTGGGGAGAAGTTCTTC
j_gene: TRBJ2-7; v_gene: TRBV20-1; abundance: NA; d_gene: TRBD1; CDR3aa: CSASRGSKEYF; CDR3nt: TGCAGTGCTAGCAGGGGGAGCAAGGAGTACTTC
j_gene: TRBJ2-2; v_gene: TRBV11-2; abundance: NA; d_gene: NA; CDR3aa: CASSPLGRNTGELFF; CDR3nt: TGTGCGAGCAGCCCGCTGGGCAGAAACACCGGGGAGCTGTTTTTT
j_gene: TRBJ2-7; v_gene: TRBV11-2; abundance: NA; d_gene: NA; CDR3aa: CASSLDIDTSREQYF; CDR3nt: TGTGCCAGCAGCTTAGATATTGACACTTCTCGTGAGCAGTACTTC
j_gene: TRBJ2-1; v_gene: TRBV7-9; abundance: NA; d_gene: NA; CDR3aa: CASSSSSRSSYNKQFF; CDR3nt: TGTGCCAGCAGTAGTAGCAGCCGGAGCTCCTACAATAAGCAGTTCTTC
j_gene: TRBJ2-6; v_gene: TRBV11-2; abundance: NA; d_gene: NA; CDR3aa: CASSLYSPANVLTF; CDR3nt: TGTGCCAGCAGCCTGTACAGCCCGGCCAACGTCCTGACTTTC
j_gene: TRBJ2-7; v_gene: TRBV6-2/TRBV6-3; abundance: NA; d_gene: TRBD1; CDR3aa: CARRDPGQEDEQYF; CDR3nt: TGTGCCAGGAGAGATCCGGGACAGGAGGACGAGCAGTACTTC
j_gene: TRBJ2-7; v_gene: TRBV19; abundance: NA; d_gene: TRBD2; CDR3aa: CASKQPGGGAYEQYF; CDR3nt: TGTGCCAGTAAACAACCGGGAGGTGGGGCCTACGAGCAGTACTTC
j_gene: TRBJ2-1; v_gene: TRBV4-1; abundance: few; d_gene: NA; CDR3aa: CASSQDPHSARRGYTEQFF; CDR3nt: TGCGCCAGCAGCCAAGATCCACATAGTGCTCGGCGGGGTTACACAGAGCAGTTCTTC
j_gene: TRBJ2-7; v_gene: TRBV11-2; abundance: NA; d_gene: TRBD2; CDR3aa: CAGNQAGGFNEQYF; CDR3nt: TGTGCCGGCAACCAAGCGGGGGGGTTTAACGAGCAGTACTTC
j_gene: TRBJ1-2; v_gene: TRBV28; abundance: NA; d_gene: NA; CDR3aa: CASSLPTRTYCYTF; CDR3nt: TGTGCCAGCAGTTTACCCACACGGACCTATTGCTACACCTTC
j_gene: TRBJ2-5; v_gene: TRBV29-1; abundance: many; d_gene: TRBD1; CDR3aa: CSSPSSPGQGFEETQYF; CDR3nt: TGCAGCTCCCCCTCGTCTCCGGGACAGGGGTTCGAGGAGACCCAGTACTTC
j_gene: TRBJ2-4; v_gene: TRBV6-1; abundance: many; d_gene: NA; CDR3aa: CASNHAAAGSKNIQYF; CDR3nt: TGTGCCAGCAACCATGCCGCGGCGGGATCCAAAAACATTCAGTACTTC
j_gene: TRBJ1-5; v_gene: TRBV6-2/TRBV6-3; abundance: NA; d_gene: NA; CDR3aa: CASSRTLDSNQHQHF; CDR3nt: TGTGCCAGCAGCCGTACTTTGGATAGCAATCAGCACCAGCATTTT
j_gene: TRBJ2-7; v_gene: TRBV13; abundance: NA; d_gene: NA; CDR3aa: CASSSTWYEQYF; CDR3nt: TGTGCCAGCAGCTCAACCTGGTACGAGCAGTACTTC
j_gene: TRBJ2-4; v_gene: TRBV11-2; abundance: NA; d_gene: NA; CDR3aa: CASSLFFGGSAANNVQYF; CDR3nt: TGTGCCAGCAGCTTGTTCTTTGGCGGGTCAGCGGCCAATAACGTTCAGTACTTC
j_gene: TRBJ1-2; v_gene: TRBV20-1; abundance: NA; d_gene: NA; CDR3aa: CSAEQGGRDYGYTF; CDR3nt: TGCAGTGCTGAGCAAGGTGGGCGCGACTATGGCTACACCTTC
j_gene: TRBJ2-6; v_gene: TRBV11-2; abundance: once; d_gene: NA; CDR3aa: CASSLGARTTENSGANVLTF; CDR3nt: TGTGCCAGCAGCTTAGGGGCCCGCACAACAGAGAACTCTGGGGCCAATGTCCTGACTTTC
j_gene: TRBJ1-1; v_gene: TRBV11-2; abundance: NA; d_gene: TRBD1; CDR3aa: CASSLGRDRGLIKDTEAFF; CDR3nt: TGTGCCAGCAGCTTAGGTCGGGACAGGGGGCTGATTAAAGACACTGAAGCTTTCTTT
j_gene: TRBJ2-3; v_gene: TRBV5-1; abundance: NA; d_gene: NA; CDR3aa: CASATGSADTQYF; CDR3nt: TGCGCCAGTGCTACAGGGTCCGCAGATACGCAGTATTTT
j_gene: TRBJ1-1; v_gene: TRBV10-3; abundance: few; d_gene: NA; CDR3aa: CASNGVNTEAFF; CDR3nt: TGTGCCAGTAATGGGGTTAACACTGAAGCTTTCTTT
j_gene: TRBJ1-1; v_gene: TRBV11-1; abundance: few; d_gene: NA; CDR3aa: CASTKGLPGTEAFF; CDR3nt: TGTGCCAGCACCAAAGGACTGCCGGGGACTGAAGCTTTCTTT
j_gene: TRBJ2-5; v_gene: TRBV24-1; abundance: NA; d_gene: TRBD1; CDR3aa: CATSDYGTAREAQYF; CDR3nt: TGTGCCACCAGTGACTACGGGACAGCGAGAGAGGCCCAGTACTTC
j_gene: TRBJ2-1; v_gene: TRBV6-6; abundance: many; d_gene: NA; CDR3aa: CASSPTDTGGSYNEQFF; CDR3nt: TGTGCCAGCAGTCCCACAGATACGGGTGGCTCCTACAATGAGCAGTTCTTC
j_gene: TRBJ2-7; v_gene: TRBV4-1; abundance: many; d_gene: TRBD1; CDR3aa: CASSQTGTGGYEQYF; CDR3nt: TGCGCCAGCAGCCAGACCGGGACAGGGGGGTACGAGCAGTACTTC
j_gene: TRBJ1-2; v_gene: TRBV28; abundance: few; d_gene: NA; CDR3aa: CASRPGTHYGYTF; CDR3nt: TGTGCCAGCCGACCCGGGACACACTATGGCTACACCTTC
j_gene: TRBJ2-7; v_gene: TRBV11-2; abundance: NA; d_gene: TRBD2; CDR3aa: CASSLASGRPLFSYEQYF; CDR3nt: TGTGCCAGCAGCTTGGCGAGCGGGAGGCCCCTGTTTTCCTACGAGCAGTATTTC
j_gene: TRBJ1-2; v_gene: TRBV18; abundance: NA; d_gene: NA; CDR3aa: CASSPTTGADGYTF; CDR3nt: TGTGCCAGCTCACCCACCACGGGGGCGGATGGCTACACCTTC